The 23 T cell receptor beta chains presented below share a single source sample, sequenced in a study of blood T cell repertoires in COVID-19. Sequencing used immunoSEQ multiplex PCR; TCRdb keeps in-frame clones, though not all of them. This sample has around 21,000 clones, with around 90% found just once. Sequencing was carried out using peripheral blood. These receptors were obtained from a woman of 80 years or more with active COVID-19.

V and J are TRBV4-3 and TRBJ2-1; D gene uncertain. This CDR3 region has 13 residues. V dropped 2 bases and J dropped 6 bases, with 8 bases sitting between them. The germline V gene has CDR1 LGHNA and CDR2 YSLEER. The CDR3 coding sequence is TGCGCCAGCAGCCAACGAACGGGCAATGAGCAGTTCTTC. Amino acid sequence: CASSQRTGNEQFF.

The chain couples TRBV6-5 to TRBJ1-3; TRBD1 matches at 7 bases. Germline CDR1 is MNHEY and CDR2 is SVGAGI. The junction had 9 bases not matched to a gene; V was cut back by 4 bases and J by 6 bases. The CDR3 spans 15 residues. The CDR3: CASSSIGTAINTIYF. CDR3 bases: TGTGCCAGCAGTTCCATAGGGACAGCGATAAACACCATATATTTT.

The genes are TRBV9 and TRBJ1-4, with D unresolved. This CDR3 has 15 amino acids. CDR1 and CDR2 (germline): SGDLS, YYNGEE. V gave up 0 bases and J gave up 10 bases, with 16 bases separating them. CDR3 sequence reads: CASSVASEGVGKLFF. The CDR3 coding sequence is TGTGCCAGCAGCGTAGCGTCGGAGGGAGTCGGAAAACTGTTTTTT. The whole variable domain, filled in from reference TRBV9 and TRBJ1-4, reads DSGVTQTPKHLITATGQRVTLRCSPRSGDLSVYWYQQSLDQGLQFLIQYYNGEERAKGNILERFSAQQFPDLHSELNLSSLELGDSALYFCASSVASEGVGKLFFGSGTQLSVL.

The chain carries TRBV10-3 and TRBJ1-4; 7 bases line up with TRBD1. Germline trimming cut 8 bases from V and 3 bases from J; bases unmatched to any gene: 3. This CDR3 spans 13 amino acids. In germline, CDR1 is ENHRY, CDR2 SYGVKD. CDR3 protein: CAIGDSSNEKLFF. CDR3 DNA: TGTGCCATCGGGGACAGCTCTAATGAAAAACTGTTTTTT.

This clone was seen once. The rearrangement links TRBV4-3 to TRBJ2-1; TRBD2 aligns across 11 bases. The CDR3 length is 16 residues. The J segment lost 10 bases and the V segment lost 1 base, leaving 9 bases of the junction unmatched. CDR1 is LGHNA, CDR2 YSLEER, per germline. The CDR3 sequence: CASSQVGSGGAGEQFF. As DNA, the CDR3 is TGCGCCAGCAGCCAAGTGGGTAGCGGGGGGGCCGGGGAGCAGTTCTTC.

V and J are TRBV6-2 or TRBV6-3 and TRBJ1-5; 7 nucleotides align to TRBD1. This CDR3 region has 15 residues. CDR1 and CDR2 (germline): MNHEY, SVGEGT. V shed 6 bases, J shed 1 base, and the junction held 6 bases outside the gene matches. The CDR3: CASSRPTGSNQPQHF. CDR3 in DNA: TGTGCCAGCAGCCGCCCGACAGGGAGCAATCAGCCCCAGCATTTT.

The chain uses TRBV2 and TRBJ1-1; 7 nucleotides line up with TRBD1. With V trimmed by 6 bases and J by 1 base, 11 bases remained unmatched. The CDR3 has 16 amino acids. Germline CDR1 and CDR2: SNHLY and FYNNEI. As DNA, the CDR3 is TGTGCCAGCAGACAAGTCTTTCAGGGGGGGAACACTGAAGCTTTCTTT. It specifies CASRQVFQGGNTEAFF.

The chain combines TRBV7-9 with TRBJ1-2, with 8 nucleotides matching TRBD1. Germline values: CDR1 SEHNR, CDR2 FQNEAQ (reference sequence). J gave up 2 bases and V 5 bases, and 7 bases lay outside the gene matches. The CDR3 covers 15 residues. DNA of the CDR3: TGTGCCAGCAGCCCCGGACAGGGACTAAACTATGGCTACACCTTC. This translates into CASSPGQGLNYGYTF. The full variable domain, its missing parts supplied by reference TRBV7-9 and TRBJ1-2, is DTGVSQNPRHKITKRGQNVTFRCDPISEHNRLYWYRQTLGQGPEFLTYFQNEAQLEKSRLLSDRFSAERPKGSFSTLEIQRTEQGDSAMYLCASSPGQGLNYGYTFGSGTRLTVV.

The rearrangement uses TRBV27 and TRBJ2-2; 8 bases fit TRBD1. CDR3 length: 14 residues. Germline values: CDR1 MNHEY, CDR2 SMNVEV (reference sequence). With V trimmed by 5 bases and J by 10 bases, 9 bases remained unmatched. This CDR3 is CASSLVDRDQELFF. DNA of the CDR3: TGTGCCAGCAGTCTAGTGGACAGGGATCAGGAGCTGTTTTTT.

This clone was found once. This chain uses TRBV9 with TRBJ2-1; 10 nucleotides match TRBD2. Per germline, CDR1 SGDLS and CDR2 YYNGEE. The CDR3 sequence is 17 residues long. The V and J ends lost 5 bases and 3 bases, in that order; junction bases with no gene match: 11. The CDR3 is CASSAPTGTSVYNEQFF. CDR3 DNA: TGTGCCAGCAGTGCTCCCACCGGGACTAGCGTCTACAATGAGCAGTTCTTC.

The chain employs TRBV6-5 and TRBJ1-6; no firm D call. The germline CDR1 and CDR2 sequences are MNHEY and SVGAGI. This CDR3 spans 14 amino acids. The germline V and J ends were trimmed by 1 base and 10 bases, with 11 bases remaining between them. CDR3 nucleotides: TGTGCCAGCAGTTACTATAGCCCCAGCTCACCCCTCCACTTT. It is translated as CASSYYSPSSPLHF.

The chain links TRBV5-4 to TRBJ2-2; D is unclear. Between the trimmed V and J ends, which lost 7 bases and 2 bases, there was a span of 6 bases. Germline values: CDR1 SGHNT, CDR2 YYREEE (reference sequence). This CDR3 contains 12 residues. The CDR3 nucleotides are TGTGCCAGCGGCCAAAACACCGGGGAGCTGTTTTTT. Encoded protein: CASGQNTGELFF.

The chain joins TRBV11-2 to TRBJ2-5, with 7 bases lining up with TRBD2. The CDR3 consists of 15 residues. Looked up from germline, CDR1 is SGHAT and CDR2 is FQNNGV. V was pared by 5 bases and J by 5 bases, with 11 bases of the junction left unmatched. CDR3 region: CASSEATSSRETQYF. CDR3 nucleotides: TGTGCCAGCAGCGAGGCGACTAGCTCACGGGAGACCCAGTACTTC.

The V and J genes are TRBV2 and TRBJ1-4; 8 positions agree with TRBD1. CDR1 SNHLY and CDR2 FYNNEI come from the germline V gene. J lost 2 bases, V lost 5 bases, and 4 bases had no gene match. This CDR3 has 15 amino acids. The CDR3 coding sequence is TGTGCCAGCAGTCGAAGACAGGGGACTAATGAAAAACTGTTTTTT. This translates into CASSRRQGTNEKLFF.

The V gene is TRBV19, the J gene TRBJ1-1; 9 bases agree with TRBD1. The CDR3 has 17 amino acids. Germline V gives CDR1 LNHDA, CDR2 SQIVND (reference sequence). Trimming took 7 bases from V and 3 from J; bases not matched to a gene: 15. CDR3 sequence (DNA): TGTGCCAGTACCATTCTACCAAGACAGGGGGTTCACACTGAAGCTTTCTTT. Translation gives CASTILPRQGVHTEAFF.

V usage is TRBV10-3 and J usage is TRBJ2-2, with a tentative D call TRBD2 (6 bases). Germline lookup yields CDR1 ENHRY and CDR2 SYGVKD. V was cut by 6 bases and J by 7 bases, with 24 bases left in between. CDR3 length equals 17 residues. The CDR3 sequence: CAISHERVPPRGGELFF. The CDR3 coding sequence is TGTGCCATCAGCCATGAGCGGGTCCCTCCCCGGGGCGGGGAGCTGTTTTTT.

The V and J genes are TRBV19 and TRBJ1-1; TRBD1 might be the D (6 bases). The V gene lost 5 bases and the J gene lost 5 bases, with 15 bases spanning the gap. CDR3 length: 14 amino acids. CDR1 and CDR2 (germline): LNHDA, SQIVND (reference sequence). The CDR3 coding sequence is TGTGCCAGTAGTTCACAGGGAAGTAGGACTGAAGCTTTCTTT. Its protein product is CASSSQGSRTEAFF.

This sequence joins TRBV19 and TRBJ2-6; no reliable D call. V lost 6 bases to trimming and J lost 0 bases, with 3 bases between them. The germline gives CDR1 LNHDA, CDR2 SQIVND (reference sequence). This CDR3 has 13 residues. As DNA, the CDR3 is TGTGCCAGTAGCTTCTCTGGGGCCAACGTCCTGACTTTC. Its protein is CASSFSGANVLTF.

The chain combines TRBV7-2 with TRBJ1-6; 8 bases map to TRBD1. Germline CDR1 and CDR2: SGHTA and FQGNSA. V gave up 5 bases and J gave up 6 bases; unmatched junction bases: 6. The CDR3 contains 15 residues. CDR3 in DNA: TGTGCCAGCAGCGATCAGGGGGCGAGTAATTCACCCCTCCACTTT. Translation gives CASSDQGASNSPLHF. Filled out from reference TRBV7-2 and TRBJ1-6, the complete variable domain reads GAGVSQSPSNKVTEKGKDVELRCDPISGHTALYWYRQSLGQGLEFLIYFQGNSAPDKSGLPSDRFSAERTGGSVSTLTIQRTQQEDSAVYLCASSDQGASNSPLHFGNGTRLTVT.

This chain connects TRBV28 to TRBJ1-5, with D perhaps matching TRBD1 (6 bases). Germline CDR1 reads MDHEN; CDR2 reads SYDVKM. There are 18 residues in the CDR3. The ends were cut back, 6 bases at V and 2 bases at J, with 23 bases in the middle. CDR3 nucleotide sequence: TGTGCCAGCAGCTGGGGCTTGCTACAGGGTAGGGGCAATCAGCCCCAGCATTTT. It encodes CASSWGLLQGRGNQPQHF.

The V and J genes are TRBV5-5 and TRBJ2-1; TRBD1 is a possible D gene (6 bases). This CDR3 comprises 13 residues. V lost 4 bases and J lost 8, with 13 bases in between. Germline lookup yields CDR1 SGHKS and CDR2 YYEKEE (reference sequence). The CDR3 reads CASSNRVVDEQFF. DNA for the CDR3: TGTGCCAGCAGCAACAGGGTAGTCGATGAGCAGTTCTTC.

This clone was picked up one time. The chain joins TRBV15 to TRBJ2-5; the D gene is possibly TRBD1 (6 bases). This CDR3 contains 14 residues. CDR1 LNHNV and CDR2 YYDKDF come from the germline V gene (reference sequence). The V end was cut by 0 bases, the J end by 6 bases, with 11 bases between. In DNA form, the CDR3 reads TGTGCCACCAGCAGAGATAGAACAGGGAAGACCCAGTACTTC. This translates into CATSRDRTGKTQYF.

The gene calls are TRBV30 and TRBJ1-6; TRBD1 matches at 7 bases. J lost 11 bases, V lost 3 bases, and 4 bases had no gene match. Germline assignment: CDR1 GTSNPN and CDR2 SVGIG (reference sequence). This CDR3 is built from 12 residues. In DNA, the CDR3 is TGTGCCTGGAGAACAGGGGAGGCACCCCTCCACTTT. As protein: CAWRTGEAPLHF.